The 17 T cell receptor beta chains below come from one sample, sequenced in a study of blood T cell repertoires in COVID-19. Produced via immunoSEQ multiplex PCR; TCRdb's table is partial and in-frame only. The table lists roughly 120,000 clones, roughly nine tenths of them singletons. Input material: peripheral blood. These receptors all come from a man in his forties or fifties with acute or convalescent COVID-19.

The V call is TRBV29-1, the J call TRBJ1-1; D unclear. Germline CDR1 and CDR2: SQVTM and ANQGSEA. The CDR3 is 11 residues long. V gave up 7 bases and J gave up 6 bases, with 12 bases separating them. In nucleotides, the CDR3 is TGCAGCGCTGACCAGTTCCCTGAAGCTTTCTTT. Its protein is CSADQFPEAFF.

Regarding this clone: One end of the junction fails to match germline, which may point to a read error. The chain couples TRBV2 to TRBJ2-7; maybe TRBD2 (5 bases). The V gene's germline CDR1 is SNHLY and CDR2 FYNNEI. The CDR3 runs to 13 residues. Here the CDR3 DNA reads TGTGCCAGGAGTCTCTATCAGACTGGAGGTGGCACGTTC. It codes for CARSLYQTGGGTF.

The chain combines TRBV29-1 with TRBJ1-1; possibly TRBD1 for D (5 bases). CDR1 SQVTM and CDR2 ANQGSEA come from the germline V gene. V lost 7 bases and J 0 bases, leaving 15 bases between the germline ends. This CDR3 region has 14 residues. The DNA of the CDR3 is TGCAGCGCCGGAGGGGTGGGCCTGAACACTGAAGCTTTCTTT. It yields the protein CSAGGVGLNTEAFF.

This clone was picked up one time. V usage is TRBV2 and J usage is TRBJ1-5; TRBD1 matches at 7 bases. The J segment lost 0 bases and the V segment lost 6 bases, leaving 5 bases of the junction unmatched. CDR3 size: 15 residues. Per germline, CDR1 SNHLY and CDR2 FYNNEI. As DNA, the CDR3 is TGTGCCAGCAGCGGGGGACAGATTAGCAATCAGCCCCAGCATTTT. It codes for CASSGGQISNQPQHF.

This chain uses TRBV6-6 with TRBJ2-3; TRBD1 might be the D (6 bases). V was shortened by 5 bases and J by 1 base, with 16 bases between the two germline ends. The germline gives CDR1 MNHNY, CDR2 SVGAGI (reference sequence). The CDR3 loop spans 16 amino acids. CDR3 sequence: CASSRRNREGTDTQYF. The CDR3 DNA is TGTGCCAGCAGTCGAAGAAACAGGGAAGGCACAGATACGCAGTATTTT.

The J gene is TRBJ2-5, the V gene TRBV7-3; the match to TRBD1 covers 8 bases. The CDR3 runs 13 residues. After removal of 5 bases from V and 5 bases from J, the junction contained 4 bases not matched to a gene. Germline V gene data show CDR1 as SGHTA and CDR2 as FQGTGA. CDR3: CASSTDRVETQYF. CDR3 nucleotides: TGTGCCAGCAGCACGGACAGGGTGGAGACCCAGTACTTC.

CDR3 DNA: TGCGCCAGCAGCTTTAGTGTTGGGGGGAATGAGCAGTTCTTC. Translated, it gives CASSFSVGGNEQFF. The rearrangement joins TRBV5-1 to TRBJ2-1; D might be TRBD2 (6 bases). The CDR3 consists of 14 residues. V shed 2 bases and J shed 7 bases, with 13 bases lying between them. Per germline, CDR1 SGHRS and CDR2 YFSETQ.

The V call is TRBV6-5, the J call TRBJ2-7; maybe TRBD1 (6 bases). Germline V CDR1 and CDR2: MNHEY, SVGAGI. V gave up 4 bases and J gave up 6 bases, with 16 bases separating them. The CDR3 has 14 residues. The CDR3 is CASSSFAGRGEQYF. The CDR3 coding sequence is TGTGCCAGCAGTTCATTCGCAGGCAGGGGCGAGCAGTACTTC.

The chain employs TRBV6-5 and TRBJ1-5, with no clear D. In germline, CDR1 is MNHEY, CDR2 SVGAGI. Trimming cost V 6 bases and J 7 bases, with 13 bases left between them. This CDR3 is 13 amino acids long. This chain's CDR3 is CASSVTARQPQHF. The CDR3 DNA reads as TGTGCCAGCAGCGTTACAGCAAGGCAGCCCCAGCATTTT.

The chain couples TRBV11-1 to TRBJ2-1, with D unresolved. Germline CDR1 SGHAT, CDR2 FQDESV (reference sequence). Between the trimmed V and J ends, which lost 1 base and 5 bases, there was a span of 15 bases. CDR3 length: 16 residues. This CDR3 reads CASSLDYTEVNNEQFF. The CDR3 bases are TGTGCCAGCAGCTTAGATTACACCGAGGTCAACAATGAGCAGTTCTTC.

The V call is TRBV5-1, the J call TRBJ1-5; 8 bases agree with TRBD1. Trimming took 4 bases from V and 1 from J; bases not matched to a gene: 4. Germline V gene data show CDR1 as SGHRS and CDR2 as YFSETQ. CDR3 size: 15 residues. The CDR3 nucleotides read TGCGCCAGCAGCCCGGGACAGGAGAGCAATCAGCCCCAGCATTTT. It translates to CASSPGQESNQPQHF.

The chain carries TRBV5-4 and TRBJ2-1; 8 bases line up with TRBD1. Germline values: CDR1 SGHNT, CDR2 YYREEE (reference sequence). V lost 4 bases and J lost 7; bases outside the gene matches: 7. The CDR3 extends over 14 amino acids. The CDR3 DNA follows: TGTGCCAGCAGCCGAAAGCAGGGGGCAAATGAGCAGTTCTTC. It translates to CASSRKQGANEQFF.

The V call is TRBV19, the J call TRBJ2-7, with no clear D. The V gene lost 5 bases and the J gene lost 0 bases, with 17 bases spanning the gap. Germline CDR1 LNHDA, CDR2 SQIVND (reference sequence). The CDR3 is made up of 16 amino acids. As DNA, the CDR3 is TGTGCCAGTAGTCGGCGGTTTTTAAGTCGCTCCTACGAGCAGTACTTC. It encodes CASSRRFLSRSYEQYF.

The chain combines TRBV2 with TRBJ1-4; maybe TRBD1 (6 bases). V was shortened by 6 bases and J by 5 bases, with 10 bases between the two germline ends. The CDR3 contains 13 residues. CDR1 is SNHLY, CDR2 FYNNEI, per germline. The CDR3, as DNA: TGTGCCAGCAGAAGGGGACAAAATGAAAAACTGTTTTTT. Protein: CASRRGQNEKLFF.

This sequence joins TRBV2 and TRBJ1-1; D might be TRBD1 (5 bases). The germline gives CDR1 SNHLY, CDR2 FYNNEI. CDR3 length: 14 amino acids. V lost 8 bases and J 1 base, leaving 14 bases between the germline ends. In DNA, the CDR3 is TGTGCCAGCCCTAAAAAGGGGTCGAACACTGAAGCTTTCTTT. Residues: CASPKKGSNTEAFF.

The chain is built from TRBV27 and TRBJ1-1; D call uncertain. Trimming took off 5 bases at V and 4 bases at J, with 8 bases between the two ends. This CDR3 is 12 amino acids long. CDR1 and CDR2 from the germline V gene are MNHEY and SMNVEV (reference sequence). CDR3 nucleotide sequence: TGTGCCAGCAGTCGGCCAGGCACTGAAGCTTTCTTT. This codes for CASSRPGTEAFF.

J is TRBJ1-2 and V is TRBV6-1; 7 bases fit TRBD1. The J segment lost 4 bases and the V segment lost 3 bases, leaving 2 bases of the junction unmatched. CDR1 MNHNS and CDR2 SASEGT come from the germline V gene. The CDR3 spans 13 residues. The CDR3 loop is CASSDRDSYGYTF. CDR3 DNA sequence: TGTGCCAGCAGTGACAGGGACAGCTATGGCTACACCTTC.